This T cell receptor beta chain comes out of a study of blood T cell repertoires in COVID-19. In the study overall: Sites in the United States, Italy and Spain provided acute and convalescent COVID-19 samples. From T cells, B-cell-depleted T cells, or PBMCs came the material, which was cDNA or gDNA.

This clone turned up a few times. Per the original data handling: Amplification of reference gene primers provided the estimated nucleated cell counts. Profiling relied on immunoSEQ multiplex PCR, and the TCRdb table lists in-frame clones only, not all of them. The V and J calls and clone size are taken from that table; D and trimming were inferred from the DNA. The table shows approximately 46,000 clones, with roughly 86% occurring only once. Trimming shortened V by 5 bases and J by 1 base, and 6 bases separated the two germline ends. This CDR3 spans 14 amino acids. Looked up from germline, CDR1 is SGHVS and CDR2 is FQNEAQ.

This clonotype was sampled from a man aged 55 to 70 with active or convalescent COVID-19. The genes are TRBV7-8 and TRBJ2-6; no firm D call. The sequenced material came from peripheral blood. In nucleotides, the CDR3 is TGTGCCAGCAGCGCGCTATCTGGGGCCAACGTCCTGACTTTC. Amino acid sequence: CASSALSGANVLTF.